One sample yielded the 25 T cell receptor beta chains listed below, sequenced in a study of shared clonotypes between healthy human individuals. Produced via immunoSEQ multiplex PCR; TCRdb's table is partial and in-frame only. This table has 2 million to 2.5 million clones, 95% appearing once. The sample consisted of naive CD4+ T cells sorted from blood. Specified subset: CD45RA+ positively selected. The source of these receptors is a man aged 18 to 35 in good health.

The chain carries TRBV6-6 and TRBJ2-5, with D perhaps matching TRBD1 (5 bases). CDR1 MNHNY and CDR2 SVGAGI come from the germline V gene (reference sequence). Trimming removed 6 bases from V and 5 bases from J, with 16 bases in between. The CDR3 contains 14 residues. The CDR3 region has the DNA TGTGCCAGCAGACAGGACCCAGATCGCGAGACCCAGTACTTC. Residues: CASRQDPDRETQYF.

This chain links TRBV28 with TRBJ2-7; weak D call: TRBD2 (5 bases). The CDR3 extends over 14 amino acids. Trimming left V 3 bases short and J 4 bases short, with 13 bases between. Germline V gene lookup returns CDR1 MDHEN and CDR2 SYDVKM. The DNA of the CDR3 is TGTGCCAGCAGTTTTTTCCGGGAAATGTACGAGCAGTACTTC. It encodes CASSFFREMYEQYF.

On this clone itself: The sample contains more than one DNA sequence encoding this CDR3. The chain uses TRBV9 and TRBJ2-2; 12 bases match TRBD2. This CDR3 is built from 16 residues. The V gene end was trimmed by 2 bases and the J gene end by 5 bases; junction bases not matched to a gene: 4. From germline, CDR1 is SGDLS and CDR2 YYNGEE. This CDR3 reads CASSVTSGRVTGELFF. CDR3 DNA: TGTGCCAGCAGCGTGACTAGCGGGAGAGTTACCGGGGAGCTGTTTTTT.

This sequence joins TRBV18 and TRBJ1-5, with D uncertain. With 6 bases removed from V and 0 bases from J, the gap between germline ends came to 9 bases. The CDR3 contains 14 residues. Germline CDR1 is KGHSH and CDR2 is LQKENI. The CDR3 DNA sequence: TGTGCCAGCTCGATGACGGATAGCAATCAGCCCCAGCATTTT. Translated, it gives CASSMTDSNQPQHF.

In the case of this clone: This specimen includes other DNA sequences encoding the same CDR3. The gene calls are TRBV5-6 and TRBJ2-5; no reliable D call. The CDR3 runs to 11 residues. With 1 base removed from V and 4 bases from J, the gap between germline ends came to 2 bases. Per the germline V gene, CDR1 is SGHDT and CDR2 is YYEEEE. For the CDR3, the DNA is TGTGCCAGCAGCTTGTCAGAGACCCAGTACTTC. It codes for CASSLSETQYF.

This clone was detected once. The gene calls are TRBV5-4 and TRBJ2-7; TRBD2 aligns across 9 bases. CDR3 length equals 14 residues. Germline loops: CDR1 SGHNT, CDR2 YYREEE (reference sequence). V gave up 4 bases and J gave up 5 bases; unmatched junction bases: 7. DNA for the CDR3: TGTGCCAGCAGCCCCGGACTAGCGCTCCACGAGCAGTACTTC. Translated, it gives CASSPGLALHEQYF. Full variable domain (remainder filled in from reference TRBV5-4 and TRBJ2-7): ETGVTQSPTHLIKTRGQQVTLRCSSQSGHNTVSWYQQALGQGPQFIFQYYREEENGRGNFPPRFSGLQFPNYSSELNVNALELDDSALYLCASSPGLALHEQYFGPGTRLTVT.

J is TRBJ2-1 and V is TRBV4-3, with 8 bases aligning to TRBD2. After removal of 4 bases from V and 0 bases from J, the junction contained 5 bases not matched to a gene. The germline gives CDR1 LGHNA, CDR2 YSLEER. This CDR3 is 16 amino acids long. CDR3 in amino acids: CASSPSGGDSYNEQFF. The CDR3 nucleotides are TGCGCCAGCAGCCCCTCCGGGGGGGACTCCTACAATGAGCAGTTCTTC.

The CDR3 DNA sequence: TGTGCCAGCAGTTACTCACAGGGGGCCAACTATGGCTACACCTTC. This encodes CASSYSQGANYGYTF. The chain links TRBV6-5 to TRBJ1-2; 9 positions match TRBD1. The V and J ends lost 0 bases and 2 bases, in that order; junction bases with no gene match: 1. CDR1 and CDR2 (germline): MNHEY, SVGAGI. This CDR3 region has 15 residues.

This clone is a singleton in its sample. The chain is built from TRBV2 and TRBJ1-1, with TRBD1 identical over 7 bases. V gave up 6 bases and J gave up 3 bases; unmatched junction bases: 4. The CDR3 length is 13 residues. Germline V gene sequence: CDR1 SNHLY, CDR2 FYNNEI. In DNA, the CDR3 is TGTGCCAGCAGAGGGGGCTGGTACACTGAAGCTTTCTTT. It yields the protein CASRGGWYTEAFF.

V gene TRBV7-8 combines with J gene TRBJ2-2; weak D call: TRBD2 (5 bases). CDR1 SGHVS and CDR2 FQNEAQ come from the germline V gene. V shed 8 bases and J shed 0 bases, with 10 bases lying between them. The CDR3 loop spans 14 amino acids. The CDR3 protein is CASLRTANTGELFF. DNA for the CDR3: TGTGCCAGCCTCCGGACTGCGAACACCGGGGAGCTGTTTTTT. The full variable domain, in which reference TRBV7-8 and TRBJ2-2 provide the parts outside the CDR3, is GAGVSQSPRYKVAKRGQDVALRCDPISGHVSLFWYQQALGQGPEFLTYFQNEAQLDKSGLPSDRFFAERPEGSVSTLKIQRTQQEDSAVYLCASLRTANTGELFFGEGSRLTVL.

V usage is TRBV7-8 and J usage is TRBJ2-2; D is perhaps TRBD1 (5 bases). With 0 bases removed from V and 7 bases from J, the gap between germline ends came to 9 bases. Germline V gene data show CDR1 as SGHVS and CDR2 as FQNEAQ. The CDR3 has 14 amino acids. The CDR3 DNA reads as TGTGCCAGCAGCTTAGCGGGGCAGTTCGGGGAGCTGTTTTTT. It yields the protein CASSLAGQFGELFF. Using reference TRBV7-8 and TRBJ2-2 for the parts outside the CDR3, the full variable domain is GAGVSQSPRYKVAKRGQDVALRCDPISGHVSLFWYQQALGQGPEFLTYFQNEAQLDKSGLPSDRFFAERPEGSVSTLKIQRTQQEDSAVYLCASSLAGQFGELFFGEGSRLTVL.

The chain combines TRBV5-1 with TRBJ2-7; D unclear. CDR1 is SGHRS, CDR2 YFSETQ, per germline. Trimming removed 0 bases from V and 6 bases from J, with 10 bases in between. This CDR3 contains 13 residues. CDR3 in amino acids: CASSLGLVGEQYF. Here the CDR3 DNA reads TGCGCCAGCAGCTTGGGGCTAGTGGGCGAGCAGTACTTC.

The rearrangement uses TRBV30 and TRBJ1-1; possibly TRBD1 for D (5 bases). The CDR3 is 11 amino acids. With 1 base removed from V and 12 bases from J, the gap between germline ends came to 12 bases. Looked up from germline, CDR1 is GTSNPN and CDR2 is SVGIG (reference sequence). The CDR3 region has the DNA TGTGCCTGGAGTGCCCGGGACGGAACTTTCTTT. Translation gives CAWSARDGTFF.

A word on this clone: At the DNA level, this CDR3 is encoded by other sequences in the same sample as well. This chain links TRBV5-1 with TRBJ2-5; D is undetermined. V lost 4 bases to trimming and J lost 2 bases, with 6 bases between them. CDR1 SGHRS and CDR2 YFSETQ come from the germline V gene. CDR3 size: 12 residues. The CDR3 is CASSQGQETQYF. The CDR3 bases are TGCGCCAGCAGCCAAGGACAAGAGACCCAGTACTTC.

The rearrangement links TRBV9 to TRBJ2-2, with 7 bases identical to TRBD1. Germline assignment: CDR1 SGDLS and CDR2 YYNGEE. This CDR3 is 14 amino acids long. Trimming at V came to 4 bases and at J to 3 bases, leaving 3 bases not matched to a gene. The CDR3 DNA reads as TGTGCCAGCAGCAGGGGACAGTACACCGGGGAGCTGTTTTTT. This translates into CASSRGQYTGELFF. Full variable domain (missing parts from reference TRBV9 and TRBJ2-2): DSGVTQTPKHLITATGQRVTLRCSPRSGDLSVYWYQQSLDQGLQFLIQYYNGEERAKGNILERFSAQQFPDLHSELNLSSLELGDSALYFCASSRGQYTGELFFGEGSRLTVL.

This chain uses TRBV21-1 with TRBJ2-7; the listed D gene, TRBD2, was not tested against the DNA. TRBV21-1 has pseudogene status. This CDR3 contains 16 residues. Written as DNA, the CDR3 is TGTGCCAGCAGCAAAGATGGAACGCGGGGCTCCTACGAGCAGTACTTC. Amino acids: CASSKDGTRGSYEQYF.

The chain employs TRBV5-5 and TRBJ1-6; unclear D gene. V was trimmed by 0 bases and J by 7 bases, leaving 17 bases between them. Germline CDR1 reads SGHKS; CDR2 reads YYEKEE (reference sequence). The CDR3 totals 17 residues. DNA of the CDR3: TGTGCCAGCAGCTTGGATATTTCTCTGTGGACGAATTCACCCCTCCACTTT. Protein sequence: CASSLDISLWTNSPLHF.

As concerns this clone: At the DNA level, this CDR3 is encoded by other sequences in the same sample as well. The chain joins TRBV4-3 to TRBJ2-1; no definite D call. CDR1 is LGHNA, CDR2 YSLEER, per germline. V was trimmed by 0 bases and J by 0 bases, leaving 9 bases between them. CDR3 length: 16 amino acids. The CDR3 DNA follows: TGCGCCAGCAGCCAAGATGGGTCTAGCTCCTACAATGAGCAGTTCTTC. Amino acid sequence: CASSQDGSSSYNEQFF.

This chain joins TRBV2 and TRBJ2-5, with 7 bases matching TRBD2. Losses at the gene ends were 6 bases for V and 1 base for J; bases not matched to a gene: 5. The CDR3 totals 14 residues. In germline, CDR1 is SNHLY, CDR2 FYNNEI. CDR3 amino acids: CASRASGLQETQYF. As DNA, the CDR3 is TGTGCCAGCAGGGCTAGCGGCCTCCAAGAGACCCAGTACTTC.

CDR3 coding DNA: TGTGCCAGCAGCACTAGCGGGAGGGCTCCCTACGAGCAGTACTTC. It yields the protein CASSTSGRAPYEQYF. This rearrangement joins TRBV5-4 to TRBJ2-7, with TRBD2 identical over 13 bases. V lost 4 bases and J lost 2; bases outside the gene matches: 3. This CDR3 has 15 residues. Germline CDR1 and CDR2: SGHNT and YYREEE (reference sequence). The full variable domain, its missing parts supplied by reference TRBV5-4 and TRBJ2-7, is ETGVTQSPTHLIKTRGQQVTLRCSSQSGHNTVSWYQQALGQGPQFIFQYYREEENGRGNFPPRFSGLQFPNYSSELNVNALELDDSALYLCASSTSGRAPYEQYFGPGTRLTVT.

The CDR3 loop is CASSPGTVSNTGELFF. DNA of the CDR3: TGCGCCAGCAGCCCCGGGACAGTATCGAACACCGGGGAGCTGTTTTTT. The chain links TRBV4-1 to TRBJ2-2; 7 bases map to TRBD1. With V trimmed by 4 bases and J by 0 bases, 5 bases remained unmatched. The germline CDR1 and CDR2 sequences are MGHRA and YSYEKL. CDR3 size: 16 residues.

This chain joins TRBV5-1 and TRBJ2-7, with 8 positions matching TRBD1. Germline V gives CDR1 SGHRS, CDR2 YFSETQ. CDR3 length equals 17 residues. Losses at the gene ends were 5 bases for V and 5 bases for J; bases not matched to a gene: 18. The CDR3 DNA reads as TGCGCCAGCAGGATGATGCTCGGGACAGGACAATTACACGAGCAGTACTTC. Translated: CASRMMLGTGQLHEQYF.

The chain employs TRBV7-9 and TRBJ2-2; D is unresolved. The CDR3 is 16 amino acids. Trimming left V 1 base short and J 0 bases short, with 9 bases between. Looked up from germline, CDR1 is SEHNR and CDR2 is FQNEAQ (reference sequence). Written as DNA, the CDR3 is TGTGCCAGCAGCTTAGATCAGATATCGAACACCGGGGAGCTGTTTTTT. This translates into CASSLDQISNTGELFF.

The chain combines TRBV6-5 with TRBJ1-1, with D tentatively TRBD1 (5 bases). The CDR3 sequence is 13 residues long. Germline CDR1 MNHEY, CDR2 SVGAGI. The ends were cut back, 0 bases at V and 8 bases at J, with 10 bases in the middle. The CDR3 protein is CASSYSIGAEAFF. In DNA form, the CDR3 reads TGTGCCAGCAGTTACTCGATCGGGGCAGAAGCTTTCTTT.

The CDR3 protein is CASSYSQGNYEQYF. The CDR3, as DNA: TGTGCCAGCAGTTACTCACAGGGTAACTACGAGCAGTACTTC. The V and J genes are TRBV6-7 and TRBJ2-7; D may be TRBD1 (6 bases). TRBV6-7 is an ORF for which the function is uncertain. Deletions cut 0 bases from V and 3 bases from J, with 9 bases between. This CDR3 has 14 residues.